These 17 T cell receptor beta chains originate from one sample sequenced in a study of identical twins. MiXCR, applied by TCRdb to the 5' RACE reads, yields one record per CDR3 protein. Of under 900,000 distinct CDR3 sequences detected, 9% to 15% appear once; the ten largest clones hold under 2%. The sample was also linked to a second study, of yellow fever vaccine responses in identical twins.

The material sequenced was PBMCs. The source is a woman aged 18-29 years in good health.

In its sample, this clonotype was seen a few times. CDR3 amino acids: CASSLKSGSSGANVLTF. The CDR3 DNA follows: TGTGCCAGCAGTTTAAAGTCAGGGAGCTCTGGGGCCAACGTCCTGACTTTC. The V gene is TRBV28, the J gene TRBJ2-6; D may correspond to TRBD1 or TRBD2 (5 bases each). The germline V and J ends were trimmed by 2 bases and 0 bases, with 11 bases remaining between them. CDR3 size: 17 residues. Germline V gives CDR1 MDHEN, CDR2 SYDVKM.

The rearrangement uses TRBV14 and TRBJ2-1; 8 bases are a match to TRBD2. The CDR3 has 15 residues. J was trimmed by 2 bases and V by 4 bases; bases with no gene match: 4. Germline V lookup: CDR1 SGHDN, CDR2 FVKESK. The CDR3 loop is CASSRFSGAYNEQFF. As DNA, the CDR3 is TGTGCCAGCAGCCGGTTTAGCGGGGCCTACAATGAGCAGTTCTTC.

This chain uses TRBV24-1 with TRBJ2-3; 12 nucleotides match TRBD2. With 4 bases clipped from V and 0 bases from J, the junction kept 7 bases outside the gene matches. Germline V gene sequence: CDR1 KGHDR, CDR2 SFDVKD. The CDR3 extends over 18 amino acids. CDR3 DNA: TGTGCCACCAGTGACCCGACAGGGACTAGCGGGAGCACAGATACGCAGTATTTT. As protein: CATSDPTGTSGSTDTQYF.

This clonotype was picked up a small number of times. This rearrangement joins TRBV5-1 to TRBJ2-1, with a possible D match to TRBD1 (6 bases). Germline CDR1 SGHRS, CDR2 YFSETQ. The CDR3 has 15 residues. V was trimmed by 5 bases and J by 0 bases, leaving 12 bases between them. The CDR3 protein is CASSRDTASYNEQFF. The CDR3 bases are TGCGCCAGCAGTAGGGACACTGCCTCCTACAATGAGCAGTTCTTC. Based on the CDR3 plus reference TRBV5-1 and TRBJ2-1, the full variable domain is KAGVTQTPRYLIKTRGQQVTLSCSPISGHRSVSWYQQTPGQGLQFLFEYFSETQRNKGNFPGRFSGRQFSNSRSEMNVSTLELGDSALYLCASSRDTASYNEQFFGPGTRLTVL.

This sequence joins TRBV11-3 and TRBJ2-2, with D unclear. The CDR3 runs 15 residues. CDR1 is SGHNT and CDR2 is YENEEA in the germline V gene. V gave up 1 base and J gave up 1 base, with 7 bases separating them. CDR3 sequence reads: CASSLASMNTGELFF. For the CDR3, the DNA is TGTGCCAGCAGCTTAGCCAGTATGAACACCGGGGAGCTGTTTTTT.

The rearrangement joins TRBV27 to TRBJ2-3; D gene ambiguous. Germline V CDR1 and CDR2: MNHEY, SMNVEV (reference sequence). The CDR3 spans 12 residues. Trimming cost V 6 bases and J 4 bases, with 8 bases left between them. The CDR3 sequence is CASRRSADTQYF. For the CDR3, the DNA is TGTGCCAGCAGGCGTAGTGCAGATACGCAGTATTTT.

This clonotype was seen a few times. At one boundary the junction diverges from the germline segment, which might be a read error. The chain couples TRBV10-3 to TRBJ2-5; no reliable D call. CDR1 and CDR2 (germline): ENHRY, SYGVKD. The CDR3 loop spans 12 amino acids. CDR3 sequence reads: CATSSDQETQYF. In DNA, the CDR3 is TGTGCCACCAGTTCGGACCAAGAGACCCAGTACTTC.

The chain combines TRBV4-2 with TRBJ2-6; D is possibly TRBD2 (5 bases). Germline-derived CDR1 and CDR2 are LGHNA and YNFKEQ. This CDR3 has 16 residues. Trimming cost V 0 bases and J 2 bases, with 8 bases left between them. CDR3 DNA: TGTGCCAGCAGCCAAGACGAGGGAGCTGGGGCCAACGTCCTGACTTTC. It is translated as CASSQDEGAGANVLTF.

This clonotype was observed a few times. This rearrangement joins TRBV15 to TRBJ2-7, with TRBD2 matching 9 bases. J was trimmed by 6 bases and V by 3 bases; bases with no gene match: 12. The CDR3 extends over 16 amino acids. The germline V gene has CDR1 LNHNV and CDR2 YYDKDF (reference sequence). CDR3 sequence reads: CATSSLQGLALSEQYF. CDR3 nucleotide sequence: TGTGCCACCAGCAGCCTTCAGGGACTAGCTTTGAGCGAGCAGTACTTC. The full variable domain, with the rest looked up from reference TRBV15 and TRBJ2-7, is DAMVIQNPRYQVTQFGKPVTLSCSQTLNHNVMYWYQQKSSQAPKLLFHYYDKDFNNEADTPDNFQSRRPNTSFCFLDIRSPGLGDTAMYLCATSSLQGLALSEQYFGPGTRLTVT.

This clonotype has at least ten counts. The chain is built from TRBV4-1 and TRBJ2-1; no clear D. The CDR3 consists of 12 residues. Trimming stripped 0 bases from V and 8 bases from J, with 5 bases between. Germline-derived CDR1 and CDR2 are MGHRA and YSYEKL. CDR3 sequence reads: CASSQDLHEQFF. The CDR3 nucleotides read TGCGCCAGCAGCCAAGATCTCCATGAGCAGTTCTTC.

This clonotype was seen more than once but under ten times. The chain carries TRBV5-1 and TRBJ1-5; D ambiguous. The V gene lost 2 bases and the J gene lost 0 bases, with 15 bases spanning the gap. The CDR3 extends over 17 amino acids. Germline CDR1 SGHRS, CDR2 YFSETQ. Here the CDR3 DNA reads TGCGCCAGCAGCTTAGTGGCAGGCCCTTATAGCAATCAGCCCCAGCATTTT. It yields the protein CASSLVAGPYSNQPQHF.

The DNA of the CDR3 is TGTGCCAGCAGCGTAGTGGGAGGGATCACAGATACGCAGTATTTT. Its translation is CASSVVGGITDTQYF. This chain joins TRBV9 and TRBJ2-3; 7 bases are a match to TRBD2. The J segment lost 2 bases and the V segment lost 0 bases, leaving 3 bases of the junction unmatched. Germline V gives CDR1 SGDLS, CDR2 YYNGEE. The CDR3 extends over 15 amino acids.

In this sample, this clonotype turned up a few times. The chain links TRBV5-1 to TRBJ1-5, with TRBD1 matching 10 bases. CDR1 and CDR2 from the germline V gene are SGHRS and YFSETQ. V lost 4 bases, J lost 6 bases, and 7 bases stayed unmatched. The CDR3 consists of 15 residues. The CDR3 region has the DNA TGCGCCAGCAGCCGGGGGACAGGGGAGTTTCAGCCCCAGCATTTT. This encodes CASSRGTGEFQPQHF.

This clonotype was counted a few times. The chain couples TRBV28 to TRBJ2-7; 7 nucleotides align to TRBD1. Germline-derived CDR1 and CDR2 are MDHEN and SYDVKM. V trimming: 4 bases; J trimming: 4 bases; junction bases outside the gene matches: 16. This CDR3 is 17 amino acids long. The CDR3 loop is CASSSLSLSTGKYEQYF. In DNA, the CDR3 is TGTGCCAGCAGTTCACTTTCGCTTTCGACAGGGAAATACGAGCAGTACTTC. Variable domain in full (rest from reference TRBV28 and TRBJ2-7): DVKVTQSSRYLVKRTGEKVFLECVQDMDHENMFWYRQDPGLGLRLIYFSYDVKMKEKGDIPEGYSVSREKKERFSLILESASTNQTSMYLCASSSLSLSTGKYEQYFGPGTRLTVT.

The V call is TRBV4-1, the J call TRBJ2-4; 12 positions match TRBD2. This CDR3 contains 17 residues. Germline CDR1 reads MGHRA; CDR2 reads YSYEKL. The ends lost 4 bases at V and 8 bases at J; junction bases unmatched: 12. As DNA, the CDR3 is TGCGCCAGCAGCCCTCGGACTAGCGGGGACGGGGGGTACATTCAGTACTTC. This translates into CASSPRTSGDGGYIQYF.

A few counts support this clonotype. The genes are TRBV6-1 and TRBJ1-2, with 8 nucleotides matching TRBD1. There are 16 residues in the CDR3. V was pared by 0 bases and J by 5 bases, with 8 bases of the junction left unmatched. Germline lookup yields CDR1 MNHNS and CDR2 SASEGT. CDR3: CASSEARDRGLYGYTF. Here the CDR3 DNA reads TGTGCCAGCAGTGAAGCTCGCGACAGGGGCTTATATGGCTACACCTTC.

This chain links TRBV7-9 with TRBJ2-7, with 10 bases lining up with TRBD1. With 7 bases clipped from V and 3 bases from J, the junction kept 24 bases outside the gene matches. This CDR3 contains 20 residues. The germline V gene has CDR1 SEHNR and CDR2 FQNEAQ (reference sequence). CDR3 residues: CASTIGSGTGEFNIYYEQYF. DNA of the CDR3: TGTGCCAGCACCATAGGGTCCGGGACAGGGGAATTTAATATCTACTACGAGCAGTACTTC. Variable domain in full (rest from reference TRBV7-9 and TRBJ2-7): DTGVSQNPRHKITKRGQNVTFRCDPISEHNRLYWYRQTLGQGPEFLTYFQNEAQLEKSRLLSDRFSAERPKGSFSTLEIQRTEQGDSAMYLCASTIGSGTGEFNIYYEQYFGPGTRLTVT.